These 32 T cell receptor beta chains were sequenced from one sample in a study of blood T cell repertoires in COVID-19. The assay was immunoSEQ multiplex PCR, and TCRdb's table has in-frame clones only and misses some. Seen here are 250,000 or so clones, about 80% observed once, and the top ten hold around 3.5%. Source material: PBMCs or T cells enriched from blood (not recorded which). These receptors were taken from a man aged 45-65 years who had recovered from COVID-19.

This rearrangement joins TRBV7-9 to TRBJ2-2; D is undetermined. This CDR3 spans 17 amino acids. Trimming removed 4 bases at V and 2 bases at J, with 17 bases between. CDR1 is SEHNR and CDR2 is FQNEAQ in the germline V gene (reference sequence). CDR3 in DNA: TGTGCCAGCAGCTCCAACTTAGTAGCTCTCAACACCGGGGAGCTGTTTTTT. This codes for CASSSNLVALNTGELFF.

This chain uses TRBV12-3 or TRBV12-4 with TRBJ1-2, with 7 positions matching TRBD1. This CDR3 is 11 amino acids long. The junction had 1 base not matched to a gene; V was cut back by 4 bases and J by 8 bases. CDR3 DNA sequence: TGTGCCAGCAGTTCGACAGGGGGCTACACCTTC. It translates to CASSSTGGYTF.

This sequence joins TRBV5-1 and TRBJ2-2, with TRBD1 identical over 8 bases. Germline trimming cut 7 bases from V and 5 bases from J; bases unmatched to any gene: 7. The CDR3 loop spans 14 amino acids. Per germline, CDR1 SGHRS and CDR2 YFSETQ. The CDR3 DNA is TGCGCCAGCGGAGGACAGGGTAATACCGGGGAGCTGTTTTTT. It specifies CASGGQGNTGELFF.

The V and J genes are TRBV15 and TRBJ1-6, with 7 bases aligning to TRBD1. V lost 0 bases and J lost 7; bases outside the gene matches: 3. The CDR3 loop spans 15 amino acids. CDR1 and CDR2 (germline): LNHNV, YYDKDF (reference sequence). The CDR3 sequence: CATSREGTVNSPLHF. CDR3 nucleotide sequence: TGTGCCACCAGCAGAGAGGGGACAGTAAATTCACCCCTCCACTTT.

This clone was seen once. Compared with germline, one end of the junction differs, possibly owing to a read error. The chain is built from TRBV6-2 or TRBV6-3 and TRBJ2-7, with D perhaps TRBD1 (6 bases). This CDR3 comprises 14 residues. Looked up from germline, CDR1 is MNHEY and CDR2 is SVGEGT. For the CDR3, the DNA is TGTACCAGCAGTTACTGTATCACAGGGTGCGAGCAGTACTTC. Protein sequence: CTSSYCITGCEQYF.

V and J are TRBV10-3 and TRBJ2-2; maybe TRBD2 (5 bases). The CDR3 is 15 residues long. Trimming took off 3 bases at V and 6 bases at J, with 14 bases between the two ends. From germline, CDR1 is ENHRY and CDR2 SYGVKD. The CDR3 loop reads CAISDGPTRAGELFF. The CDR3 nucleotides are TGTGCCATCAGTGACGGTCCAACTAGGGCCGGGGAGCTGTTTTTT.

The V gene is TRBV5-1, the J gene TRBJ2-2; perhaps TRBD1 as D (7 bases). Trimming stripped 6 bases from V and 0 bases from J, with 15 bases between. There are 16 residues in the CDR3. The germline V gene has CDR1 SGHRS and CDR2 YFSETQ. CDR3 in DNA: TGCGCCAGCAAGGAGGGGGCGGGCGCGAACACCGGGGAGCTGTTTTTT. Its protein is CASKEGAGANTGELFF.

The chain has TRBV9 and TRBJ1-6; D gene ambiguous. Germline V gene lookup returns CDR1 SGDLS and CDR2 YYNGEE. Trimming cost V 2 bases and J 3 bases, with 9 bases left between them. The CDR3 contains 15 residues. CDR3: CASSVVADYNSPLHF. CDR3 in DNA: TGTGCCAGCAGCGTTGTCGCGGACTATAATTCACCCCTCCACTTT.

V gene TRBV4-2 combines with J gene TRBJ2-6, with TRBD2 matching 8 bases. The CDR3 sequence is 17 residues long. Germline V gives CDR1 LGHNA, CDR2 YNFKEQ. J gave up 2 bases and V 4 bases, and 7 bases lay outside the gene matches. The CDR3 nucleotides read TGTGCCAGCAGCCCGCGAGCGGGAGACGCTGGGGCCAACGTCCTGACTTTC. This sequence encodes CASSPRAGDAGANVLTF.

The chain is built from TRBV6-5 and TRBJ2-7, with TRBD1 matching 11 bases. Per the germline V gene, CDR1 is MNHEY and CDR2 is SVGAGI. This CDR3 comprises 13 residues. V lost 7 bases to trimming and J lost 4 bases; unmatched junction nucleotides: 3. The CDR3 region is CASTRDRGYEQYF. The CDR3 region has the DNA TGTGCCAGCACCCGGGACAGGGGGTACGAGCAGTACTTC.

The chain uses TRBV15 and TRBJ1-6; D may be TRBD1 (5 bases). The germline V gene encodes CDR1 LNHNV and CDR2 YYDKDF (reference sequence). V shed 0 bases and J shed 8 bases, with 14 bases lying between them. CDR3 length: 16 amino acids. This CDR3 reads CATSRETGDWYSPLHF. The CDR3 DNA follows: TGTGCCACCAGCAGAGAAACAGGTGACTGGTATTCACCCCTCCACTTT.

The chain links TRBV2 to TRBJ1-1; 8 nucleotides agree with TRBD1. Losses at the gene ends were 9 bases for V and 1 base for J; bases not matched to a gene: 1. The CDR3 spans 12 residues. CDR1 is SNHLY, CDR2 FYNNEI, per germline. CDR3 residues: CARGQANTEAFF. The CDR3 DNA reads as TGTGCCAGGGGACAGGCGAACACTGAAGCTTTCTTT. The whole variable domain, remainder taken from reference TRBV2 and TRBJ1-1, is EPEVTQTPSHQVTQMGQEVILRCVPISNHLYFYWYRQILGQKVEFLVSFYNNEISEKSEIFDDQFSVERPDGSNFTLKIRSTKLEDSAMYFCARGQANTEAFFGQGTRLTVV.

V usage is TRBV20-1 and J usage is TRBJ1-5; D is undetermined. V lost 3 bases to trimming and J lost 0 bases, with 12 bases between them. Per the germline V gene, CDR1 is DFQATT and CDR2 is SNEGSKA (reference sequence). The length of the CDR3 is 15 residues. This chain's CDR3 is CSASKTHLSNQPQHF. CDR3 coding DNA: TGCAGTGCTAGTAAGACACACCTTAGCAATCAGCCCCAGCATTTT.

This clone was seen a handful of times. V usage is TRBV27 and J usage is TRBJ1-1, with D perhaps TRBD1 (5 bases). The CDR3 length is 14 residues. CDR1 MNHEY and CDR2 SMNVEV come from the germline V gene (reference sequence). Trimming removed 10 bases from V and 7 bases from J, with 22 bases in between. The CDR3 sequence is CATKKGASDLEAFF. The DNA for the CDR3 is TGTGCCACCAAAAAAGGGGCCTCGGATCTTGAAGCTTTCTTT.

Of note for this clone: A read error may account for a junction end that differs from germline. The chain employs TRBV19 and TRBJ1-2; possible D gene TRBD1, 6 bases. There are 12 residues in the CDR3. Per germline, CDR1 LNHDA and CDR2 SQIVND (reference sequence). The CDR3 region is CASSIPDSLPLF. In DNA, the CDR3 is TGTGCCAGTAGTATCCCGGACAGCCTCCCTCTCTTC.

The gene calls are TRBV27 and TRBJ1-1; 9 bases map to TRBD1. V shed 0 bases and J 5 bases; nucleotides not matched to a gene: 10. This CDR3 has 17 residues. Germline loops: CDR1 MNHEY, CDR2 SMNVEV (reference sequence). CDR3 in DNA: TGTGCCAGCAGTTTATCGCCTCCGGGACAGGGAAGGACTGAAGCTTTCTTT. Protein product: CASSLSPPGQGRTEAFF.

The V and J genes are TRBV10-3 and TRBJ1-1, with 8 bases matching TRBD1. CDR1 is ENHRY and CDR2 is SYGVKD in the germline V gene. The CDR3 totals 16 residues. Germline trimming cut 6 bases from V and 7 bases from J; bases unmatched to any gene: 16. CDR3 protein: CAIRAGGLNVAGEAFF. CDR3 nucleotides: TGTGCCATCAGGGCAGGGGGCCTAAACGTCGCAGGTGAAGCTTTCTTT.

This clone was observed once. This rearrangement joins TRBV11-2 to TRBJ1-3, with D possibly matching TRBD1 (5 bases). This CDR3 has 17 amino acids. Germline CDR1 is SGHAT and CDR2 is FQNNGV. V lost 0 bases to trimming and J lost 4 bases, with 16 bases between them. CDR3 region: CASSLDGGVRNGNTIYF. The DNA for the CDR3 is TGTGCCAGCAGCTTAGATGGAGGGGTCCGGAACGGAAACACCATATATTTT.

The V call is TRBV4-1, the J call TRBJ2-7; 7 positions match TRBD1. Germline V lookup: CDR1 MGHRA, CDR2 YSYEKL. The V and J ends lost 4 bases and 2 bases, in that order; junction bases with no gene match: 2. This CDR3 has 13 residues. CDR3 sequence reads: CASSPGQPYEQYF. The CDR3 nucleotides are TGCGCCAGCAGCCCGGGACAGCCCTACGAGCAGTACTTC.

The chain has TRBV11-3 and TRBJ2-1; D is possibly TRBD1 (6 bases). CDR3 length: 14 amino acids. Trimming took 5 bases from V and 5 from J, leaving 13 bases between them. Germline values: CDR1 SGHNT, CDR2 YENEEA. CDR3 coding DNA: TGTGCCAGCAGCGCCCGGGACACAGACAATGAGCAGTTCTTC. This gives the protein CASSARDTDNEQFF.

The V call is TRBV27, the J call TRBJ1-5, with D tentatively TRBD1 (6 bases). Trimming pared 5 bases from V and 2 bases from J, leaving 13 bases between. The CDR3 contains 15 residues. Germline CDR1 MNHEY, CDR2 SMNVEV (reference sequence). CDR3 DNA: TGTGCCAGCAGTGTAAACAGGGATGGCAATCAGCCCCAGCATTTT. It is translated as CASSVNRDGNQPQHF.

The CDR3 here is CAIRGRRGGLRSTDTQYF. Here the CDR3 DNA reads TGTGCCATCCGTGGGCGGAGGGGGGGGCTACGGAGCACAGATACGCAGTATTTT. The chain carries TRBV10-3 and TRBJ2-3; tentatively, D is TRBD2 (7 bases). CDR1 is ENHRY and CDR2 is SYGVKD in the germline V gene. V lost 8 bases, J lost 0 bases, and 24 bases lay in between. The CDR3 covers 18 residues.

The chain is built from TRBV6-1 and TRBJ2-1, with 11 bases identical to TRBD2. Germline CDR1 MNHNS, CDR2 SASEGT. V was clipped by 1 base and J by 12 bases; unmatched bases: 8. The CDR3 totals 15 residues. The CDR3 DNA follows: TGTGCCAGCAGTGAAGGGCCCTCACTAGCGGGAGTGCAGTTCTTC. Its protein product is CASSEGPSLAGVQFF.

This clone has more than one count but fewer than ten. The chain joins TRBV3-1 (or the pseudogene TRBV3-2) to TRBJ1-5; tentatively, D is TRBD1 (6 bases). Looked up from germline, CDR1 is LGHDT and CDR2 is YNNKEL (reference sequence). V shed 1 base and J shed 2 bases, with 9 bases lying between them. The CDR3 is made up of 15 amino acids. The CDR3 region is CASSQGPGGNQPQHF. Written as DNA, the CDR3 is TGTGCCAGCAGCCAAGGTCCAGGGGGCAATCAGCCCCAGCATTTT.

The chain recombines TRBV2 with TRBJ2-1; D is perhaps TRBD2 (6 bases). V lost 2 bases, J lost 8 bases, and 13 bases lay in between. CDR3 size: 14 residues. Germline loops: CDR1 SNHLY, CDR2 FYNNEI. The CDR3 here is CASSEWTNSDEQFF. The DNA of the CDR3 is TGTGCCAGCAGTGAATGGACTAACTCGGATGAGCAGTTCTTC.

The chain joins TRBV18 to TRBJ2-7; 10 nucleotides line up with TRBD1. V gave up 4 bases and J gave up 5 bases; unmatched junction bases: 14. Germline V gives CDR1 KGHSH, CDR2 LQKENI. The CDR3 has 17 residues. The CDR3 loop is CASSRSTGGVNFHEQYF. CDR3 DNA sequence: TGTGCCAGCTCACGATCGACAGGGGGCGTAAACTTTCACGAGCAGTACTTC.

V usage is TRBV5-1 and J usage is TRBJ1-6; no firm D call. Germline assignment: CDR1 SGHRS and CDR2 YFSETQ. The CDR3 has 17 amino acids. V was trimmed by 0 bases and J by 1 base, leaving 11 bases between them. The CDR3 sequence is CASSLDQARSYNSPLHF. CDR3 DNA: TGCGCCAGCAGCTTGGATCAGGCCCGGTCCTATAATTCACCCCTCCACTTT.

This rearrangement joins TRBV7-2 to TRBJ2-1; 7 positions match TRBD1. Germline loops: CDR1 SGHTA, CDR2 FQGNSA. CDR3 length: 15 residues. The J segment lost 1 base and the V segment lost 4 bases, leaving 4 bases of the junction unmatched. This CDR3 is CASSSDRESYNEQFF. The CDR3 DNA sequence: TGTGCCAGCAGCTCAGACAGGGAATCCTACAATGAGCAGTTCTTC.

The V call is TRBV18, the J call TRBJ2-3; 10 positions agree with TRBD2. Germline trimming cut 2 bases from V and 0 bases from J; bases unmatched to any gene: 2. Germline lookup yields CDR1 KGHSH and CDR2 LQKENI. The CDR3 covers 16 residues. CDR3 amino acids: CASSPGLAASTDTQYF. CDR3 bases: TGTGCCAGCTCACCAGGACTAGCGGCTAGCACAGATACGCAGTATTTT.

The J gene is TRBJ1-3, the V gene TRBV18; no clear D gene. The CDR3 consists of 13 residues. Per the germline V gene, CDR1 is KGHSH and CDR2 is LQKENI. V lost 0 bases and J lost 8, with 8 bases in between. CDR3 residues: CASSPPIPDTIYF. The CDR3 DNA is TGTGCCAGCTCACCACCTATTCCGGACACCATATATTTT.

V is TRBV9 and J is TRBJ2-1, with D possibly being TRBD2 (6 bases). Germline V gene lookup returns CDR1 SGDLS and CDR2 YYNGEE. The V end lost 3 bases, the J end lost 6 bases, and 19 bases lay between the germline ends. The CDR3 has 16 amino acids. CDR3 DNA: TGTGCCAGCAGCGGGCCCACTGCGCGGGGCCTCAATGAGCAGTTCTTC. This translates into CASSGPTARGLNEQFF.

This clone was observed a few times. The chain is built from TRBV25-1 and TRBJ2-5, with D tentatively TRBD1 (5 bases). Trimming stripped 0 bases from V and 5 bases from J, with 10 bases between. Germline CDR1 and CDR2: MGHDK and SYGVNS. CDR3 length: 14 amino acids. This chain's CDR3 is CASSEYKGPETQYF. The CDR3 DNA reads as TGTGCCAGCAGTGAATATAAGGGGCCCGAGACCCAGTACTTC.